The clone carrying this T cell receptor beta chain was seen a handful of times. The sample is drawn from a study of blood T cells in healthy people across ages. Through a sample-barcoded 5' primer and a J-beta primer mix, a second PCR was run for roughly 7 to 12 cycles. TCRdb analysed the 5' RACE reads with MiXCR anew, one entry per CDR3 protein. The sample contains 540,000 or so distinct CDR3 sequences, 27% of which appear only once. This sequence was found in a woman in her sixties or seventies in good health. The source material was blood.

The CDR3 DNA sequence: TGTGCCAGCAGCCAAGGGGGGGGGCGCGGCATTCAGTACTTC. It yields the protein CASSQGGGRGIQYF. The V call is TRBV4-2, the J call TRBJ2-4; possibly TRBD2 for D (7 bases). Trimming shortened V by 1 base and J by 9 bases, and 13 bases separated the two germline ends. Germline loops: CDR1 LGHNA, CDR2 YNFKEQ. The CDR3 extends over 14 amino acids.